The rows below give T cell receptor beta chains drawn from one sample of a study of blood T cells in healthy people across ages. MiXCR was run by TCRdb on the 5' RACE reads, yielding one entry per CDR3 protein. The profile covers 1.5 million to 2 million distinct CDR3 sequences, with approximately 28% appearing a single time and roughly 8% taken by the ten largest. Source material: blood. The origin of the receptors is a woman in her thirties in good health. Both conserved end residues are part of each CDR3. The D gene is left open where the match is weak. Not every row has a clone size; where given, it reads once, few, many or a size class.

TGCGCCAGCAGCTTGTCCACTGGCGGGATTTACGAGCAGTACTTC CASSLSTGGIYEQYF TRBV7-9 . . TRBJ2-7
TGTGCCATCAGGGGGGGGGCCTCGACCACAGATACGCAGTATTTT CAIRGGASTTDTQYF TRBV10-3 . . TRBJ2-3
TGTGCCAGCAGCTTTGTGGCCAACGTCCTGACTTTC CASSFVANVLTF TRBV7-9 . . TRBJ2-6
TGTGCCAGCAGCTTAGATGGTACAGGGGGCAGGAGAAAACTGTTTTTT CASSLDGTGGRRKLFF TRBV7-2 few TRBD1 TRBJ1-4
TGTGCCAGCAGTTATTCGAGAACCGAGCAGTACTTC CASSYSRTEQYF TRBV12-3/TRBV12-4 . . TRBJ2-7
TGTGCCAGCAGTTTATGGGGCGGGGAGGGCAGCAATCAGCCCCAGCATTTT CASSLWGGEGSNQPQHF TRBV28 few . TRBJ1-5
TGTGCCAGCAGCTTATGGGGGGAGGGAGCCTACGAGCAGTACTTC CASSLWGEGAYEQYF TRBV7-2 . TRBD2 TRBJ2-7
TGCGCCAGCAGCTTGGATGGGACAGGGGGATCAACCCAGTACTTC CASSLDGTGGSTQYF TRBV5-1 few TRBD1 TRBJ2-5
TGTGCCAGCAGTGACGGGACTAGCGGGTCGATAAGCTCCTACAATGATCAGTTCTTC CASSDGTSGSISSYNDQFF TRBV2 . TRBD2 TRBJ2-1
TGTGCCATCACTAGCGGGAGCACAGATACGCAGTATTTT CAITSGSTDTQYF TRBV10-3 . TRBD2 TRBJ2-3
TGCGCCAGCAGCCAAGATCAGCCAGGGCTCGGGGGGCAGGCTTTCTTT CASSQDQPGLGGQAFF TRBV4-1 . . TRBJ1-1
TGCGCCAGCAGCTGGCGGACAGGGGGCCTTCAAAAAACCAATGAGCAGTTCTTC CASSWRTGGLQKTNEQFF TRBV5-1 few TRBD1 TRBJ2-1
TGTGCCAGCAAGTCGCGGGTCGGCGCAGGTGAGCAGTTCTTC CASKSRVGAGEQFF TRBV6-1 few . TRBJ2-1
TGTGCCAGCACCATACGAGCGGGCCGAGAGACCCAGTACTTC CASTIRAGRETQYF TRBV28 . . TRBJ2-5
TGCAGTGCCATCACCGGGACAGGGGTTGAAGAGCAGTACTTC CSAITGTGVEEQYF TRBV20-1 many TRBD1 TRBJ2-5
TGTGCCAGCATCGGACTAGCGGGGGGTGGCTACAATGAGCAGTTCTTC CASIGLAGGGYNEQFF TRBV12-3/TRBV12-4 few TRBD2 TRBJ2-1
TGTGCCTGGGGTTTGCAGGCCACTGAAGCTTTCTTT CAWGLQATEAFF TRBV30 . . TRBJ1-1
TGTGCCAGCAGTTTATCGGCGGCCAGCGGCTACACCTTC CASSLSAASGYTF TRBV27 few . TRBJ1-2
TGTGCCACCAGCCGGGCGTTGCGGAACGAGCAGTACTTC CATSRALRNEQYF TRBV15 many . TRBJ2-7
TGTGCCAGCAGTTGGACGGGAGGGCAGCCCCAGCATTTT CASSWTGGQPQHF TRBV6-6 . . TRBJ1-5
TGTGCCAGTAGTGCATATACCGGGATCTCCTACGAGCAGTACTTC CASSAYTGISYEQYF TRBV19 few . TRBJ2-7
TGCGCCAGCAGCCCGCGGGGGGCTAGCGGGAACAATGAGCAGTTCTTC CASSPRGASGNNEQFF TRBV4-3 few TRBD2 TRBJ2-1
TGTGCCAGCAGCTTGGACTCCGGGGACGGGCCCCAGCATTTT CASSLDSGDGPQHF TRBV7-6 . . TRBJ1-5
TGCGCCAGCAGCTTGGGGTTGTTGGGACAGACCCAAGAGACCCAGTACTTC CASSLGLLGQTQETQYF TRBV5-1 . TRBD1 TRBJ2-5
TGTGCCAGCAGCTTAGCGGGCAGACAAGAGACCCAGTTCTTC CASSLAGRQETQFF TRBV7-2 . . TRBJ2-1
TGTGCCAGCTCACCAGTTTTGGGGGCCGGGACTGAAAACATTCAGTACTTC CASSPVLGAGTENIQYF TRBV18 . . TRBJ2-4
TGTGCCAGCAGTTCGCCGGGACAGGGGTCGGTCGAGCAGTACTTC CASSSPGQGSVEQYF TRBV12-3/TRBV12-4 few TRBD1 TRBJ2-7
TGTGCCAGCAGTTCGGGAGGAGGGGACAATGAGCAGTTCTTC CASSSGGGDNEQFF TRBV12-3/TRBV12-4 . TRBD2 TRBJ2-1